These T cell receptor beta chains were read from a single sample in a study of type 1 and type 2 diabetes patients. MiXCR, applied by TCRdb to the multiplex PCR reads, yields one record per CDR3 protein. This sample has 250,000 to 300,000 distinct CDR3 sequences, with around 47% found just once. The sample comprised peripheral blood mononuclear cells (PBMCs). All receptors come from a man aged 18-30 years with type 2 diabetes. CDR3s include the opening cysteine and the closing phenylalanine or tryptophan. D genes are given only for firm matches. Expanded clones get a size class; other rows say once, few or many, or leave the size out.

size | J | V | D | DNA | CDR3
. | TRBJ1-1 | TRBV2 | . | TGTGCCAGCAGAGCCTTTACAGAGAACACTGAAGCTTTCTTT | CASRAFTENTEAFF
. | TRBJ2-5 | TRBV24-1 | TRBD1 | TGTGCCACCAGTGGAACCGGGACAGGGGTTGAGGAGACCCAGTACTTC | CATSGTGTGVEETQYF
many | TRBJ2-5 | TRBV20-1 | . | TGCAGTGCTAGAGGGGTCATGGAGACCCAGTACTTC | CSARGVMETQYF
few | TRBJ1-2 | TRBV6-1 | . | TGTGCCAGCAGTGAAGCGGACGTACACGGCTGGAGTGCCTATGGCTACACCTTC | CASSEADVHGWSAYGYTF
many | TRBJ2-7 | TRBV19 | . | TGTGCCAGTAGTATAGTCGGCAGCTACGAGCAGTACTTC | CASSIVGSYEQYF
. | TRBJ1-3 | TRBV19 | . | TGTGCCAGTAGTATAGGTCGTGCGGGAGCGGGAAACACCATATATTTT | CASSIGRAGAGNTIYF
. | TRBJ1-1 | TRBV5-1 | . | TGCGCCAGCAGTAGTATAAGGGGAGGGACTGAAGCTTTCTTT | CASSSIRGGTEAFF
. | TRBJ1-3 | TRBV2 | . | TGTGCCAGCAGTGTGGAGTTTGCTGGAAACACCATATATTTT | CASSVEFAGNTIYF
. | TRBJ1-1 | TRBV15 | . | TGTGCCACCAGCAGAGGGGAGGGGAACACTGAAGCTTTCTTT | CATSRGEGNTEAFF
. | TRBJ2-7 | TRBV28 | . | TGTGCCAGCAGTACGCAGGTATTCGAGCAGTACTTC | CASSTQVFEQYF
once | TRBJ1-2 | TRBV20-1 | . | TGCAGTGCTAGAGATCAGGAGAAGGGGTGGGTAAAAACTAACTATGGCTACACCTTC | CSARDQEKGWVKTNYGYTF
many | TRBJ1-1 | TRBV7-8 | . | TGTGCCAGCAGCTGGCGTCAGCCGAACACTGAAGCTTTCTTT | CASSWRQPNTEAFF
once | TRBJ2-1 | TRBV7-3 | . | TGTGCCAGCAGCTTAAGGAACGATTGGGTGTGGGATGAGCAGTTCTTC | CASSLRNDWVWDEQFF
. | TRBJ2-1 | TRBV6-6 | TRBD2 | TGTGCCAGCACAGCGGGACTAAAGCAGTTCTTC | CASTAGLKQFF
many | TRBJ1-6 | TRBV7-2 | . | TGTGCCAGCAGCCCCTTAGGGAATTCACCCCTCCACTTT | CASSPLGNSPLHF
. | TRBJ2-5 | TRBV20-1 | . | TGCAGTGCTAGAGGGTTGGGGGGGGCAGAGACCCAGTACTTC | CSARGLGGAETQYF
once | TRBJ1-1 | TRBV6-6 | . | TGTGCCAGCAGGCCGTTGGGGAACACTGAAGCTTCCTTT | CASRPLGNTEASF
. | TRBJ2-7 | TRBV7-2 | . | TGTGCCAGCAGCGTAAACTTGGGCGGGTACTCCTACGAGCAGTACTTC | CASSVNLGGYSYEQYF
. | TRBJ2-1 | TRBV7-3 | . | TGTGCCAGCAGCTTAAATTGGGGGGATGAGCAGTTCTTC | CASSLNWGDEQFF
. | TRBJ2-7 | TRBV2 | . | TGTGCCAGCAGCTCCGGGGGTTCGTACGGGCAGTACTTC | CASSSGGSYGQYF
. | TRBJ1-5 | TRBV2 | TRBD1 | TGTGCCAGCAGGACGGGGACAGGGAACGCTTATAGCAATCAGCCCCAGCATTTT | CASRTGTGNAYSNQPQHF
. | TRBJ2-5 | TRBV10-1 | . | TGTGCCAGCAGTTTAGTTAGGGCAGGGGAGACCCAGTACTTC | CASSLVRAGETQYF